This T cell receptor beta chain was found in a study of blood T cell repertoires in COVID-19. Clones were sequenced by immunoSEQ multiplex PCR, and TCRdb holds only the in-frame ones, with some missing. The repertoire holds approximately 270,000 clones, 80% to 90% seen once, with under 2.5% in the top ten. Deletions cut 4 bases from V and 0 bases from J, with 16 bases between. This CDR3 contains 17 residues. The chain joins TRBV23-1 to TRBJ2-1; possibly TRBD1 for D (6 bases). TRBV23-1 carries the ORF label, with uncertain function. Sequenced material: PBMCs or T cells enriched from blood (not recorded which). The receptor's source is a woman between 50 and 59 years old who had recovered from COVID-19. The CDR3 loop is CASSLTGQGLSYNEQFF. For the CDR3, the DNA is TGCGCCAGCAGTCTCACAGGGCAAGGACTCTCCTACAATGAGCAGTTCTTC.